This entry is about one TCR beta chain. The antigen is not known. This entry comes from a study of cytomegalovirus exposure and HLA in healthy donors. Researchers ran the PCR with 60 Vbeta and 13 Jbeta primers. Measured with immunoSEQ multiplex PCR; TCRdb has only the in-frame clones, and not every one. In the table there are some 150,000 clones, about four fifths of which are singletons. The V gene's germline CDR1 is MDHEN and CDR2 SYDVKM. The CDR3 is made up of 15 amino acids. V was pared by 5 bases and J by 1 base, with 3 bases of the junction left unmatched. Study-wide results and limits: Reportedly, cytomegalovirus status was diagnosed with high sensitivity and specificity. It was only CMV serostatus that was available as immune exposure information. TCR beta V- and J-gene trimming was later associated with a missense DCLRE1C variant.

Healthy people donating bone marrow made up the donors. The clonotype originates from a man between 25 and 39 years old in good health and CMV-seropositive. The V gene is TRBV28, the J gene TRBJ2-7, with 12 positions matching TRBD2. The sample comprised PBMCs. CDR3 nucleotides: TGTGCCAGCAGTCCGACTAGCGGGGGTTCCTACGAGCAGTACTTC. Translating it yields CASSPTSGGSYEQYF.